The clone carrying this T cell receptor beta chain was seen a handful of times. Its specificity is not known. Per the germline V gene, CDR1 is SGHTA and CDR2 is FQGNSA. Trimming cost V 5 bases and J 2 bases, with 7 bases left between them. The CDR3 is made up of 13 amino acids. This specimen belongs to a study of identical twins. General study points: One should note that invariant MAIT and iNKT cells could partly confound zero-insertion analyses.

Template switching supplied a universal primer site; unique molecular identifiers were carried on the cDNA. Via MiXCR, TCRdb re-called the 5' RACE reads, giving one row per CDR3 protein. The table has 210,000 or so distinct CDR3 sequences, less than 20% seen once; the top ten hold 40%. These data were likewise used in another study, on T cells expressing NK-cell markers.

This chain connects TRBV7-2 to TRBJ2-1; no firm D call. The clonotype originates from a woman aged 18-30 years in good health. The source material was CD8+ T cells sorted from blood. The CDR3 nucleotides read TGTGCCAGCAGCGCCCTACCCTACAATGAGCAGTTCTTC. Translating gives CASSALPYNEQFF.